This T cell receptor (beta chain) was captured by sequencing in a study of CD8+CD57+ T cells in acquired aplastic anemia. For the study at large: Sorted cells (CD4+ and CD8+) yielded DNA amounts that averaged about 3.1 ug.

Template material for TCR beta VDJ and CDR3 profiling consisted of genomic DNA. TCRdb re-derived calls from the reads in MiXCR, one entry per CDR3 protein. Altogether around 150,000 distinct CDR3 sequences are present, around 75% being singletons, with the ten largest covering approximately 48%. Overall study findings and caveats: Around 30 sequences, all CD8+ CDR3, were shared between patients and controls. In CD8+ cells, Simpson's diversity showed no significant difference between patients and controls.

Concerning this clonotype itself: Antigen unknown.

Flow cytometry had shown expanded CD8+CD57+ cells in the patients chosen for sequencing. Patients had undergone no therapy by the time their blood was sampled. This TCR came from a human donor with aplastic anemia. Sequencing was performed on sorted CD4+, CD8+, or CD8+CD57+ T cells (not recorded which) from PBMCs.

The CDR3 coding sequence is TGCAGTGCTCAGCCCGAGGTGAGGGGCTCTATCCAAGAGACCCAGTACTTC. Amino acid sequence: CSAQPEVRGSIQETQYF. The V gene is TRBV20-1, the J gene TRBJ2-5; perhaps D is TRBD1 or TRBD2 (5 bases each). Between the trimmed V and J ends, which lost 5 bases and 1 base, there was a span of 23 bases. The CDR3 consists of 17 residues. From germline, CDR1 is DFQATT and CDR2 SNEGSKA (reference sequence).